Below are 30 T cell receptor beta chains sequenced from a single sample in a study of T-cell memory formation after mild COVID-19. TCRdb processed the 5' RACE reads anew with MiXCR; each CDR3 protein has one entry. The top ten clones hold around a fifth of a sample with about 390,000 distinct CDR3 sequences, about 17% of them seen once. Sequencing input: PBMCs or a T cell subset sorted from them (not recorded which). All receptors come from a young man who had mild COVID-19 (a few samples of this study predate the infection). Cell type and time point are not known.

The chain combines TRBV7-6 with TRBJ2-1; D remains ambiguous. V was trimmed by 2 bases and J by 0 bases, leaving 8 bases between them. The germline V gene has CDR1 SGHVS and CDR2 FNYEAQ. The CDR3 sequence is 15 residues long. CDR3 in amino acids: CASSLHESSYNEQFF. The CDR3 DNA reads TGTGCCAGCAGCTTACATGAGAGCTCCTACAATGAGCAGTTCTTC.

This clonotype has a handful of counts. The chain links TRBV28 to TRBJ2-5; 10 bases agree with TRBD1. The CDR3 has 16 amino acids. The germline gives CDR1 MDHEN, CDR2 SYDVKM. V was clipped by 6 bases and J by 4 bases; unmatched bases: 11. CDR3 amino acids: CASRKSTGGVRETQYF. The CDR3 DNA reads as TGTGCCAGCAGAAAATCGACAGGGGGCGTGCGAGAGACCCAGTACTTC.

This clonotype showed up just a few times. The V and J genes are TRBV7-9 and TRBJ1-4; D not resolved. Germline CDR1 and CDR2: SEHNR and FQNEAQ (reference sequence). There are 12 residues in the CDR3. Trimming shortened V by 11 bases and J by 4 bases, and 11 bases separated the two germline ends. The CDR3 region has the DNA TGTGCCCTCCTCGGCTATAATGAAAAACTGTTTTTT. It specifies CALLGYNEKLFF. Complete variable domain (other parts from reference TRBV7-9 and TRBJ1-4): DTGVSQNPRHKITKRGQNVTFRCDPISEHNRLYWYRQTLGQGPEFLTYFQNEAQLEKSRLLSDRFSAERPKGSFSTLEIQRTEQGDSAMYLCALLGYNEKLFFGSGTQLSVL.

This chain connects TRBV12-3 or TRBV12-4 to TRBJ2-1, with D possibly TRBD1 on 5 matching bases. V lost 6 bases and J lost 10, with 22 bases in between. The CDR3 spans 15 residues. The CDR3 spells CASSFGQGNSREQFF. CDR3 DNA sequence: TGTGCCAGCAGCTTCGGGCAGGGCAATTCGAGGGAGCAGTTCTTC.

This clonotype was counted many times. The rearrangement uses TRBV24-1 and TRBJ1-1; D gene ambiguous. This CDR3 comprises 14 residues. Germline V gives CDR1 KGHDR, CDR2 SFDVKD. Trimming removed 3 bases from V and 1 base from J, with 8 bases in between. The DNA for the CDR3 is TGTGCCACCAGTGATACTACAGAGAACACTGAAGCTTTCTTT. Protein sequence: CATSDTTENTEAFF.

The table lists this clonotype with a few counts. The genes are TRBV6-6 and TRBJ1-4; no clear D gene. V lost 6 bases to trimming and J lost 7 bases, with 15 bases between them. This CDR3 is 14 amino acids long. Per the germline V gene, CDR1 is MNHNY and CDR2 is SVGAGI (reference sequence). CDR3 loop: CASSRGSGLEKLFF. DNA of the CDR3: TGTGCCAGCAGCCGCGGGTCTGGCCTTGAAAAACTGTTTTTT.

The chain uses TRBV6-2 or TRBV6-3 and TRBJ1-6; possible D gene TRBD1, 6 bases. V gave up 5 bases and J gave up 3 bases, with 14 bases separating them. Germline CDR1 reads MNHEY; CDR2 reads SVGEGT. This CDR3 region has 16 residues. The chain's CDR3 is CASSRGQLNYNSPLHF. The CDR3 coding sequence is TGTGCCAGCAGTCGAGGACAGTTGAACTATAATTCACCCCTCCACTTT.

This clonotype has a count of ten or more. The chain couples TRBV4-1 to TRBJ2-5; D is unresolved. With 0 bases removed from V and 2 bases from J, the gap between germline ends came to 10 bases. The CDR3 runs 15 residues. CDR1 and CDR2 (germline): MGHRA, YSYEKL. CDR3 region: CASSQDPLIQETQYF. The CDR3 DNA follows: TGCGCCAGCAGCCAAGATCCCCTGATACAAGAGACCCAGTACTTC.

V usage is TRBV5-1 and J usage is TRBJ2-7, with D tentatively TRBD1 or TRBD2 (5 bases each). Germline V gene data show CDR1 as SGHRS and CDR2 as YFSETQ. This CDR3 has 16 residues. The V end lost 4 bases, the J end lost 4 bases, and 21 bases lay between the germline ends. CDR3 loop: CASSPGTLVGNYEQYV. CDR3 DNA sequence: TGCGCCAGCAGCCCCGGGACCCTTGTCGGGAATTACGAGCAGTACGTC.

In this sample, this clonotype turned up a few times. The rearrangement uses TRBV3-1 and TRBJ1-5; D gene uncertain. Trimming cost V 1 base and J 5 bases, with 18 bases left between them. The CDR3 is 17 amino acids. Germline assignment: CDR1 LGHDT and CDR2 YNNKEL (reference sequence). CDR3 protein: CASSQGSTADLDQPQHF. The CDR3 coding sequence is TGTGCCAGCAGCCAAGGGAGTACAGCGGATTTGGATCAGCCCCAGCATTTT.

This clonotype was seen more than once but under ten times. The chain links TRBV4-1 to TRBJ2-3; D may be TRBD1 or TRBD2 (6 bases each). This CDR3 region has 17 residues. V was clipped by 2 bases and J by 6 bases, with 21 bases between them. Per the germline V gene, CDR1 is MGHRA and CDR2 is YSYEKL. DNA of the CDR3: TGCGCCAGCAGCCAATCCGGAGTCCCGGGGGCGGGGGATACGCAGTATTTT. Translated, it gives CASSQSGVPGAGDTQYF.

In this sample, this clonotype turned up many times. V is TRBV7-2 and J is TRBJ2-3; D gene uncertain. Germline CDR1 is SGHTA and CDR2 is FQGNSA. The CDR3 is 13 amino acids. Trimming took 6 bases from V and 7 from J, leaving 14 bases between them. The CDR3 loop is CASRVPRAYTQYF. Here the CDR3 DNA reads TGTGCCAGCAGAGTCCCCCGAGCCTATACGCAGTATTTT.

This clonotype was detected only a few times. This chain joins TRBV7-9 and TRBJ2-2, with 7 bases matching TRBD1. This CDR3 is built from 18 residues. The V gene end was trimmed by 4 bases and the J gene end by 0 bases; junction bases not matched to a gene: 11. Germline lookup yields CDR1 SEHNR and CDR2 FQNEAQ (reference sequence). The CDR3 is CASSSRRQGTANTGELFF. The CDR3, as DNA: TGTGCCAGCAGCTCCCGAAGACAGGGAACGGCGAACACCGGGGAGCTGTTTTTT.

This chain links TRBV5-6 with TRBJ2-7; the match to TRBD1 covers 7 bases. Per germline, CDR1 SGHDT and CDR2 YYEEEE. The CDR3 runs to 16 residues. Germline trimming cut 0 bases from V and 5 bases from J; bases unmatched to any gene: 11. The DNA for the CDR3 is TGTGCCAGCAGCTTGGCCCAGCAGGGGGTAACCCACGAGCAGTACGTC. It encodes CASSLAQQGVTHEQYV.

In its sample, this clonotype was seen a few times. The chain combines TRBV12-3 or TRBV12-4 with TRBJ2-7; D possibly matches TRBD1 or TRBD2 (5 bases each). Trimming removed 5 bases from V and 5 bases from J, with 19 bases in between. The CDR3 contains 15 residues. The CDR3 loop is CASSLRDPRTNEQYF. The CDR3 nucleotides read TGTGCCAGCAGTCTCCGGGACCCCCGGACGAACGAGCAGTACTTC.

CDR3 nucleotides: TGTGCCAGCCTAACCACTAGCACAGATACGCAGTATTTT. The encoded protein is CASLTTSTDTQYF. The J gene is TRBJ2-3, the V gene TRBV18; unclear D gene. V lost 8 bases and J lost 0, with 9 bases in between. Germline V lookup: CDR1 KGHSH, CDR2 LQKENI. The CDR3 runs to 13 residues. Drawing the rest from reference TRBV18 and TRBJ2-3, the complete variable domain is NAGVMQNPRHLVRRRGQEARLRCSPMKGHSHVYWYRQLPEEGLKFMVYLQKENIIDESGMPKERFSAEFPKEGPSILRIQQVVRGDSAAYFCASLTTSTDTQYFGPGTRLTVL.

The chain couples TRBV30 to TRBJ1-2, with TRBD1 identical over 9 bases. This CDR3 contains 17 residues. Losses at the gene ends were 1 base for V and 2 bases for J; bases not matched to a gene: 11. Germline assignment: CDR1 GTSNPN and CDR2 SVGIG (reference sequence). This chain's CDR3 is CAWSAYPRGQGNYGYTF. Here the CDR3 DNA reads TGTGCCTGGAGTGCATATCCGCGAGGACAGGGGAACTATGGCTACACCTTC.

The gene calls are TRBV7-2 and TRBJ2-1; D is possibly TRBD2 (6 bases). The CDR3 runs to 14 residues. Per germline, CDR1 SGHTA and CDR2 FQGNSA. The germline V and J ends were trimmed by 2 bases and 4 bases, with 9 bases remaining between them. In DNA, the CDR3 is TGTGCCAGCAGCTTATTTGGGAGGTACAATGAGCAGTTCTTC. Translation gives CASSLFGRYNEQFF.

The chain carries TRBV4-3 and TRBJ2-3; D gene ambiguous. Trimming left V 4 bases short and J 0 bases short, with 14 bases between. The CDR3 covers 16 residues. Per the germline V gene, CDR1 is LGHNA and CDR2 is YSLEER. The CDR3 coding sequence is TGCGCCAGCAGCCCCGGTACAGCTCATAGCACAGATACGCAGTATTTT. This encodes CASSPGTAHSTDTQYF.

The rearrangement links TRBV7-2 to TRBJ2-7; 8 bases line up with TRBD1. In germline, CDR1 is SGHTA, CDR2 FQGNSA. The CDR3 spans 13 residues. With V trimmed by 4 bases and J by 6 bases, 5 bases remained unmatched. CDR3 in DNA: TGTGCCAGCAGCTCTGGACAGGGTACCGAGCAGTACTTC. This translates into CASSSGQGTEQYF.

This clonotype appeared many times. The rearrangement joins TRBV12-3 or TRBV12-4 to TRBJ2-5, with a possible D match to TRBD2 (7 bases). V was shortened by 6 bases and J by 5 bases, with 13 bases between the two germline ends. This CDR3 is built from 13 residues. The chain's CDR3 is CASSGGRRETQYF. The CDR3 DNA reads as TGTGCCAGCAGCGGGGGGCGCAGGGAGACCCAGTACTTC.

The chain recombines TRBV14 with TRBJ2-1, with D uncertain. V was shortened by 0 bases and J by 10 bases, with 10 bases between the two germline ends. The CDR3 contains 13 residues. CDR1 is SGHDN and CDR2 is FVKESK in the germline V gene. The CDR3 sequence: CASSQDPVGEQFF. In nucleotides, the CDR3 is TGTGCCAGCAGCCAAGATCCTGTAGGCGAGCAGTTCTTC.

In its sample, this clonotype was seen many times. The chain joins TRBV7-2 to TRBJ1-5, with D hard to call. This CDR3 contains 14 residues. Germline lookup yields CDR1 SGHTA and CDR2 FQGNSA. The V end was cut by 6 bases, the J end by 3 bases, with 12 bases between. CDR3 DNA: TGTGCCAGCAGTAAGGCGGCAGCCAATCAGCCCCAGCATTTT. This gives the protein CASSKAAANQPQHF.

This clonotype was detected a few times. CDR3: CASSSSGRFYGYTF. DNA for the CDR3: TGTGCCAGCAGTAGTTCCGGACGGTTCTATGGCTACACCTTC. The V gene is TRBV6-5, the J gene TRBJ1-2, with D uncertain. This CDR3 comprises 14 residues. Looked up from germline, CDR1 is MNHEY and CDR2 is SVGAGI. Trimming stripped 5 bases from V and 4 bases from J, with 14 bases between.

This clonotype showed up many times. The J gene is TRBJ2-1, the V gene TRBV6-2 or TRBV6-3; no clear D gene. Germline V CDR1 and CDR2: MNHEY, SVGEGT. This CDR3 spans 12 amino acids. V lost 4 bases, J lost 2 bases, and 3 bases lay in between. The CDR3 coding sequence is TGTGCCAGCAGTTCCACCTACAATGAGCAGTTCTTC. Protein: CASSSTYNEQFF.

The chain employs TRBV4-3 and TRBJ2-3, with 9 bases matching TRBD1. V shed 3 bases and J 3 bases; nucleotides not matched to a gene: 19. The CDR3 totals 20 residues. CDR1 LGHNA and CDR2 YSLEER come from the germline V gene. Written as DNA, the CDR3 is TGCGCCAGCAGCCAGCTCGACCGTTATGGTGGACAGGGGCAAACAGATACGCAGTATTTT. It yields the protein CASSQLDRYGGQGQTDTQYF.

The gene calls are TRBV5-1 and TRBJ1-1; possible D gene TRBD1, 6 bases. V lost 3 bases to trimming and J lost 4 bases, with 16 bases between them. Germline CDR1 is SGHRS and CDR2 is YFSETQ. The CDR3 consists of 15 residues. The CDR3 region is CASSSTGRGSTEAFF. The CDR3 coding sequence is TGCGCCAGCAGCTCAACAGGGAGAGGAAGCACTGAAGCTTTCTTT. The whole variable domain, remainder taken from reference TRBV5-1 and TRBJ1-1, is KAGVTQTPRYLIKTRGQQVTLSCSPISGHRSVSWYQQTPGQGLQFLFEYFSETQRNKGNFPGRFSGRQFSNSRSEMNVSTLELGDSALYLCASSSTGRGSTEAFFGQGTRLTVV.

This chain connects TRBV6-5 to TRBJ1-4, with TRBD1 matching over 8 bases. Germline V gene sequence: CDR1 MNHEY, CDR2 SVGAGI. The J segment lost 8 bases and the V segment lost 2 bases, leaving 10 bases of the junction unmatched. The CDR3 consists of 16 residues. The CDR3 nucleotides are TGTGCCAGCAGTTACGGGGGGACAGGCCGCTTGGAAAAACTGTTTTTT. Translation: CASSYGGTGRLEKLFF.

This clonotype turned up a few times. Sequence at one end of the junction differs from germline and may be a read error. CDR3 in DNA: TGTGCTAGCAGCCGGGACAGAAACAATGAGCAGTTCTTC. Translation: CASSRDRNNEQFF. This chain links TRBV7-7 with TRBJ2-1; TRBD1 matches 7 bases. The CDR3 is 13 residues long. Germline V lookup: CDR1 SSHAT, CDR2 FNYEAQ (reference sequence).

V and J are TRBV5-1 and TRBJ1-6; D might be TRBD1 (6 bases). V was pared by 4 bases and J by 6 bases, with 11 bases between. Germline lookup yields CDR1 SGHRS and CDR2 YFSETQ. The CDR3 has 14 residues. CDR3 nucleotide sequence: TGCGCCAGCAGCCGGGGGGCGTCTAATTCACCCCTCCACTTT. As protein: CASSRGASNSPLHF.